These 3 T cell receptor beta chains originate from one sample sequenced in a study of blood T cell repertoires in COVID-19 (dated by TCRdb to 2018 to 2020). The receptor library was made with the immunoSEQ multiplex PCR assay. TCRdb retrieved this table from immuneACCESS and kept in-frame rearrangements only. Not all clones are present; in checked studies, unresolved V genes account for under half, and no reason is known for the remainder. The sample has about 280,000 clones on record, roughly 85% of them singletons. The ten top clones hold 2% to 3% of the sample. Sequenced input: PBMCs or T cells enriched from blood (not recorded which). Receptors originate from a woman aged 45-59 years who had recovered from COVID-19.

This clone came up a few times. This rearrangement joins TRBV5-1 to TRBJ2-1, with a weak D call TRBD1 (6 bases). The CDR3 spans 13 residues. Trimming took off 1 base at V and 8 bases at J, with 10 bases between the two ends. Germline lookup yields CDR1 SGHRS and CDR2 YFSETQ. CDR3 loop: CASSLTGSHEQFF. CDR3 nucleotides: TGCGCCAGCAGCTTGACAGGGAGCCATGAGCAGTTCTTC.

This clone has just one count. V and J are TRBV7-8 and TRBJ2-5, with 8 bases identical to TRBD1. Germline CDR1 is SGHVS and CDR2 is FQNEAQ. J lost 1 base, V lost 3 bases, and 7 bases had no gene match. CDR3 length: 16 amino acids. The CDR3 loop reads CASSFIRDRRQETQYF. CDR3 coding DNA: TGTGCCAGCAGCTTCATTAGGGACAGGCGCCAAGAGACCCAGTACTTC.

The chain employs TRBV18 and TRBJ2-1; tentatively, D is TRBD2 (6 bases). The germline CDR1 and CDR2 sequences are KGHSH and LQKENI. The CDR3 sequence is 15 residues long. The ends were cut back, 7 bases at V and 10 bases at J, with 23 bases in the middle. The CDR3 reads CASFTAGRTVEEQFF. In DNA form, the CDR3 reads TGTGCCAGCTTCACGGCGGGACGCACCGTGGAGGAGCAGTTCTTC.